This T cell receptor beta chain was identified during a study of cytomegalovirus exposure and HLA in healthy donors. This clone has more than one count but fewer than ten. Germline CDR1 is MNHNS and CDR2 is SASEGT. This CDR3 comprises 15 residues. V shed 7 bases and J 4 bases; nucleotides not matched to a gene: 7. Amplification used 60 Vbeta primers and 13 Jbeta primers. Generated by immunoSEQ multiplex PCR, the TCRdb table keeps only in-frame clones and is missing some. The sample consists of about 130,000 clones, less than 80% of them appearing once. The TCR comes from a man aged 35-49 years in good health and CMV-seropositive. This chain joins TRBV6-1 and TRBJ2-2, with 9 positions matching TRBD1. The source material was PBMCs. The CDR3, as DNA: TGTGCCAGCAATGGGGGGACAGGGAGCACCGGGGAGCTGTTTTTT. This gives the protein CASNGGTGSTGELFF.